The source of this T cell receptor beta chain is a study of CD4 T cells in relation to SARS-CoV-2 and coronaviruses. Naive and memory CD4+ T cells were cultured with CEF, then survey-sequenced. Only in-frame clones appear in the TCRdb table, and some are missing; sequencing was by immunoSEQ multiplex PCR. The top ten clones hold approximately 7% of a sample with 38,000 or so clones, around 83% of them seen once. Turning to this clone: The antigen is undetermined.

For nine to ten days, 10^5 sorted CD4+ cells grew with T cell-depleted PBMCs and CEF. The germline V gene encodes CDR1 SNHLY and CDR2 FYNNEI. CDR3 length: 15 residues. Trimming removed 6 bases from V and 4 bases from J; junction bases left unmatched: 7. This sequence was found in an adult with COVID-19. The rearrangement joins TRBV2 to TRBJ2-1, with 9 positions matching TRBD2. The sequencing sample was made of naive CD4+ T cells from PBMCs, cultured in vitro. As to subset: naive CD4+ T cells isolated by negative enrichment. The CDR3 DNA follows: TGTGCCAGCAGCTCAGGACTAGCGAATTACAATGAGCAGTTCTTC. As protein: CASSSGLANYNEQFF.